The subject of this entry is one TCR beta chain. The CDR3 contains 14 residues. The V end was cut by 6 bases, the J end by 2 bases, with 12 bases between. Per the germline V gene, CDR1 is MNHEY and CDR2 is SVGAGI. Both 60 Vbeta primers and 13 Jbeta primers went into the PCR. Repertoires were generated with immunoSEQ multiplex PCR, while TCRdb's copy carries only in-frame clones and drops some. The table lists 200,000 to 250,000 clones. This entry comes from a study of cytomegalovirus exposure and HLA in healthy donors. For the study at large: Early released data had around 89 million unique TCRs, all coming from HLA-typed donors. Falling in the Caucasian-associated ancestry cluster were 80% to 85% of about 400 genotyped donors.

The source material was PBMCs. This TCR was sampled from a woman aged 25 to 39 in good health and CMV-seropositive. The chain uses TRBV6-5 and TRBJ2-3; D possibly corresponds to TRBD2 (6 bases). The CDR3 reads CASSTGSYTDTQYF. The CDR3 coding sequence is TGTGCCAGCAGCACCGGGAGCTACACAGATACGCAGTATTTT.